Below are 16 T cell receptor beta chains sequenced from a single sample in a study of brain T cells in children with intractable seizures. TCRdb's table, derived via immunoSEQ multiplex PCR, lists solely in-frame clones and lacks some. The data hold around 340,000 clones, with 93% observed a single time. As for time point: blood from clinic visit 5 months post-surgery; TSC patient then seizure free. This sample comprised peripheral blood, obtained roughly 5 months after surgery. The receptors derive from a boy under two years old with tuberous sclerosis and intractable seizures.

CDR3 protein: CASSEAIWGTAQETQYF. CDR3 DNA: TGTGCCAGCAGTGAAGCAATATGGGGGACCGCCCAAGAGACCCAGTACTTC. The chain joins TRBV6-1 to TRBJ2-5; the D call may be TRBD1 or TRBD2 (5 bases each). Germline V gene data show CDR1 as MNHNS and CDR2 as SASEGT. V shed 0 bases and J shed 1 base, with 15 bases lying between them. The length of the CDR3 is 17 residues.

V usage is TRBV7-9 and J usage is TRBJ2-3; 14 bases agree with TRBD2. This CDR3 spans 17 amino acids. Per germline, CDR1 SEHNR and CDR2 FQNEAQ (reference sequence). Losses at the gene ends were 5 bases for V and 5 bases for J; bases not matched to a gene: 9. Here the CDR3 reads CASSPRTSGRWGDTQYF. DNA for the CDR3: TGTGCCAGCAGCCCGCGGACTAGCGGGAGGTGGGGAGATACGCAGTATTTT.

This rearrangement joins TRBV7-8 to TRBJ2-1, with TRBD2 matching 8 bases. Unmatched junction bases numbered 13, after V lost 5 bases and J lost 4 bases. The CDR3 runs 17 residues. CDR1 and CDR2 from the germline V gene are SGHVS and FQNEAQ. The DNA of the CDR3 is TGTGCCAGCAGCGCCGGGACTAGAGAATCTACTTACAATGAGCAGTTCTTC. This encodes CASSAGTRESTYNEQFF.

J is TRBJ1-3 and V is TRBV30; perhaps TRBD1 as D (6 bases). Trimming left V 0 bases short and J 8 bases short, with 20 bases between. This CDR3 has 16 residues. Germline V gene lookup returns CDR1 GTSNPN and CDR2 SVGIG (reference sequence). CDR3 sequence: CAWSVMGARGWDTIYF. The CDR3 DNA reads as TGTGCCTGGAGTGTAATGGGAGCCAGGGGATGGGACACCATATATTTT.

This clone was seen a single time. The chain has TRBV27 and TRBJ2-7; TRBD1 might be the D (5 bases). The CDR3 runs to 13 residues. V lost 3 bases and J 4 bases, leaving 10 bases between the germline ends. Germline V gives CDR1 MNHEY, CDR2 SMNVEV (reference sequence). The CDR3 DNA reads as TGTGCCAGCAGTTTTGGACAAAATTACGAGCAGTACTTC. Translated: CASSFGQNYEQYF.

The V and J genes are TRBV6-1 and TRBJ1-1; no clear D gene. Germline lookup yields CDR1 MNHNS and CDR2 SASEGT. The CDR3 length is 14 residues. Trimming cost V 0 bases and J 4 bases, with 9 bases left between them. The CDR3 bases are TGTGCCAGCAGTGAAGCGGACCTGCTCACTGAAGCTTTCTTT. Its translation: CASSEADLLTEAFF.

V is TRBV6-5 and J is TRBJ2-7, with no clear D. V lost 6 bases to trimming and J lost 2 bases, with 11 bases between them. There are 13 residues in the CDR3. Germline values: CDR1 MNHEY, CDR2 SVGAGI. The CDR3 DNA reads as TGTGCCAGCAGCTTCTCTGGAGCCTACGAGCAGTACTTC. Its translation is CASSFSGAYEQYF.

The rearrangement joins TRBV9 to TRBJ2-1; the D gene is possibly TRBD2 (6 bases). CDR3 length: 15 amino acids. Trimming pared 0 bases from V and 2 bases from J, leaving 9 bases between. The V gene's germline CDR1 is SGDLS and CDR2 YYNGEE. The CDR3 is CASSVDGLPYNEQFF. The CDR3 DNA reads TGTGCCAGCAGCGTAGACGGACTACCCTACAATGAGCAGTTCTTC.

The chain links TRBV7-3 to TRBJ2-3; weak D call: TRBD1 (7 bases). Trimming removed 1 base at V and 0 bases at J, with 11 bases between. The germline V gene encodes CDR1 SGHTA and CDR2 FQGTGA. The CDR3 has 16 amino acids. The CDR3 sequence is CASSLIGGGSTDTQYF. The CDR3 coding sequence is TGTGCCAGCAGCTTAATCGGAGGGGGCAGCACAGATACGCAGTATTTT.

J is TRBJ1-6 and V is TRBV6-2 or TRBV6-3; D perhaps matches TRBD1 (6 bases). Trimming removed 4 bases from V and 9 bases from J, with 13 bases in between. Looked up from germline, CDR1 is MNHEY and CDR2 is SVGEGT. The CDR3 length is 14 residues. This chain's CDR3 is CASSWDTGGSPLHF. The CDR3 bases are TGTGCCAGCAGTTGGGACACCGGCGGTTCACCCCTCCACTTT.

The rearrangement links TRBV7-3 to TRBJ2-7; D call uncertain. The germline V gene has CDR1 SGHTA and CDR2 FQGTGA. The CDR3 runs to 13 residues. Deletions cut 1 base from V and 1 base from J, with 5 bases between. For the CDR3, the DNA is TGTGCCAGCAGCTTAAGGCCATCCTACGAGCAGTACTTC. Protein product: CASSLRPSYEQYF. The full variable domain, with the rest looked up from reference TRBV7-3 and TRBJ2-7, is GAGVSQTPSNKVTEKGKYVELRCDPISGHTALYWYRQSLGQGPEFLIYFQGTGAADDSGLPNDRFFAVRPEGSVSTLKIQRTERGDSAVYLCASSLRPSYEQYFGPGTRLTVT.

The V call is TRBV11-2, the J call TRBJ2-2, with 8 bases lining up with TRBD1. The CDR3 consists of 15 residues. Germline CDR1 reads SGHAT; CDR2 reads FQNNGV. V was pared by 1 base and J by 5 bases, with 3 bases of the junction left unmatched. The CDR3 protein is CASSLVRTGTGELFF. CDR3 DNA sequence: TGTGCCAGCAGCTTAGTAAGGACAGGGACCGGGGAGCTGTTTTTT.

This clone was counted once. This sequence joins TRBV6-5 and TRBJ2-5, with D perhaps assigned TRBD1 or TRBD2 (6 bases each). This CDR3 is 13 amino acids long. The germline gives CDR1 MNHEY, CDR2 SVGAGI. The germline V and J ends were trimmed by 9 bases and 5 bases, with 16 bases remaining between them. The CDR3 coding sequence is TGTGCCAGTCGACTGGGGGGCCGGGAGACCCAGTACTTC. The encoded protein is CASRLGGRETQYF.

The J gene is TRBJ2-2, the V gene TRBV19; 7 bases are a match to TRBD1. The CDR3 loop spans 14 amino acids. Germline loops: CDR1 LNHDA, CDR2 SQIVND (reference sequence). V lost 6 bases to trimming and J lost 2 bases; unmatched junction nucleotides: 3. Written as DNA, the CDR3 is TGTGCCAGTAGAGGACAGGCTAACACCGGGGAGCTGTTTTTT. It encodes CASRGQANTGELFF.

The chain carries TRBV10-3 and TRBJ2-6; D ambiguous. The V and J ends lost 2 bases and 0 bases respectively, with 2 bases between them. In germline, CDR1 is ENHRY, CDR2 SYGVKD. The CDR3 length is 14 residues. For the CDR3, the DNA is TGTGCCATCAGTGAGGTCTCTGGGGCCAACGTCCTGACTTTC. This sequence encodes CAISEVSGANVLTF.

The chain couples TRBV6-5 to TRBJ1-4; D ambiguous. Trimming pared 7 bases from V and 3 bases from J, leaving 15 bases between. The CDR3 loop spans 15 amino acids. Germline V gives CDR1 MNHEY, CDR2 SVGAGI. CDR3 sequence: CASKKATGANEKLFF. As DNA, the CDR3 is TGTGCCAGCAAAAAAGCGACGGGAGCTAATGAAAAACTGTTTTTT.